One sample yielded the 19 T cell receptor beta chains listed below, sequenced in a study of cytomegalovirus exposure and HLA in healthy donors. The method was immunoSEQ multiplex PCR; TCRdb's version includes in-frame clones alone and lacks a portion of them. The sample includes about 280,000 clones, around 89% of them seen just once. The sample comprised PBMCs. The origin of the receptors is a woman under 30 in good health and CMV-seronegative.

The chain recombines TRBV5-1 with TRBJ1-6; TRBD1 is a possible D gene (5 bases). Germline loops: CDR1 SGHRS, CDR2 YFSETQ. V was trimmed by 4 bases and J by 5 bases, leaving 13 bases between them. The CDR3 is made up of 15 amino acids. Here the CDR3 DNA reads TGCGCCAGCAGCCAAACCACAGGAAATAATTCACCCCTCCACTTT. It translates to CASSQTTGNNSPLHF.

The CDR3 nucleotides are TGTGCCAGCAAGGAGACAGGGAAGGATGAGCAGTTCTTC. This sequence encodes CASKETGKDEQFF. The chain employs TRBV6-5 and TRBJ2-1; 7 bases are shared with TRBD1. The CDR3 runs 13 residues. The germline V gene encodes CDR1 MNHEY and CDR2 SVGAGI. Trimming removed 7 bases from V and 8 bases from J; junction bases left unmatched: 8.

V usage is TRBV11-2 and J usage is TRBJ1-1; D might be TRBD1 (6 bases). Germline CDR1 reads SGHAT; CDR2 reads FQNNGV. V lost 4 bases, J lost 6 bases, and 18 bases lay in between. CDR3 length: 15 residues. CDR3 amino acids: CASSSGLHRAAEAFF. CDR3 coding DNA: TGTGCCAGCAGCTCCGGCCTCCACAGGGCTGCTGAAGCTTTCTTT.

This clone has just one count. V gene TRBV14 combines with J gene TRBJ2-7; the D is unclear. The CDR3 length is 13 residues. Germline CDR1 reads SGHDN; CDR2 reads FVKESK. V gave up 0 bases and J gave up 12 bases, with 15 bases separating them. The CDR3 sequence is CASSQESRQIGYF. Written as DNA, the CDR3 is TGTGCCAGCAGCCAAGAAAGCAGGCAGATCGGGTACTTC. Full variable domain (outside the CDR3, taken from reference TRBV14 and TRBJ2-7): EAGVTQFPSHSVIEKGQTVTLRCDPISGHDNLYWYRRVMGKEIKFLLHFVKESKQDESGMPNNRFLAERTGGTYSTLKVQPAELEDSGVYFCASSQESRQIGYFGPGTRLTVT.

This clone was observed once. The chain links TRBV28 to TRBJ1-5; maybe TRBD1 (5 bases). The germline V and J ends were trimmed by 0 bases and 4 bases, with 10 bases remaining between them. The CDR3 spans 15 residues. Germline V gene data show CDR1 as MDHEN and CDR2 as SYDVKM. CDR3: CASSLWGGTNQPQHF. CDR3 nucleotides: TGTGCCAGCAGTTTATGGGGGGGGACGAATCAGCCCCAGCATTTT.

The gene calls are TRBV11-3 and TRBJ2-7, with 8 bases lining up with TRBD2. V lost 1 base, J lost 6 bases, and 8 bases stayed unmatched. The CDR3 covers 15 residues. In germline, CDR1 is SGHNT, CDR2 YENEEA. CDR3 sequence: CASSLGQAGALEQYF. CDR3 DNA sequence: TGTGCCAGCAGCTTAGGACAAGCGGGAGCTCTCGAGCAGTACTTC.

V usage is TRBV2 and J usage is TRBJ2-5; 8 bases match TRBD2. CDR3 length: 12 amino acids. Unmatched junction bases numbered 2, after V lost 10 bases and J lost 1 base. Germline V gives CDR1 SNHLY, CDR2 FYNNEI. CDR3 in amino acids: CAIGTSQETQYF. The CDR3 bases are TGTGCCATAGGGACTAGCCAAGAGACCCAGTACTTC. Full variable domain (missing parts from reference TRBV2 and TRBJ2-5): EPEVTQTPSHQVTQMGQEVILRCVPISNHLYFYWYRQILGQKVEFLVSFYNNEISEKSEIFDDQFSVERPDGSNFTLKIRSTKLEDSAMYFCAIGTSQETQYFGPGTRLLVL.

The rearrangement uses TRBV19 and TRBJ1-2; TRBD1 might be the D (5 bases). Between the trimmed V and J ends, which lost 3 bases and 7 bases, there was a span of 18 bases. The CDR3 length is 15 residues. Germline CDR1 is LNHDA and CDR2 is SQIVND (reference sequence). The CDR3 is CASSINGNAGTGYTF. CDR3 coding DNA: TGTGCCAGTAGTATTAACGGGAACGCGGGGACTGGCTACACCTTC.

CDR3 protein: CAWSGLAGRLGYYNEQFF. DNA for the CDR3: TGTGCCTGGAGTGGCCTAGCGGGCAGATTGGGGTACTACAATGAGCAGTTCTTC. The chain links TRBV30 to TRBJ2-1; TRBD2 matches 8 bases. Germline loops: CDR1 GTSNPN, CDR2 SVGIG (reference sequence). V was pared by 1 base and J by 3 bases, with 14 bases of the junction left unmatched. CDR3 length: 18 residues.

The chain links TRBV28 to TRBJ2-3; 10 bases match TRBD2. The length of the CDR3 is 14 residues. Germline V gives CDR1 MDHEN, CDR2 SYDVKM. V lost 4 bases, J lost 7 bases, and 5 bases stayed unmatched. The CDR3 sequence: CASSWGLATNTQYF. The CDR3 DNA sequence: TGTGCCAGCAGTTGGGGACTAGCGACGAATACGCAGTATTTT. Supplemented by reference TRBV28 and TRBJ2-3, the full variable domain reads DVKVTQSSRYLVKRTGEKVFLECVQDMDHENMFWYRQDPGLGLRLIYFSYDVKMKEKGDIPEGYSVSREKKERFSLILESASTNQTSMYLCASSWGLATNTQYFGPGTRLTVL.

In regard to this clone: Other DNA sequences in the sample encode the same CDR3. This chain connects TRBV7-9 to TRBJ2-7; perhaps TRBD2 as D (6 bases). The CDR3 sequence is 12 residues long. The germline V and J ends were trimmed by 8 bases and 2 bases, with 10 bases remaining between them. The germline CDR1 and CDR2 sequences are SEHNR and FQNEAQ (reference sequence). The CDR3 coding sequence is TGTGCCAGCTCCACGGGGGCCTACGAGCAGTACTTC. Translation: CASSTGAYEQYF.

This clone was detected once. The chain has TRBV5-6 and TRBJ1-3; D unresolved. The germline CDR1 and CDR2 sequences are SGHDT and YYEEEE. Trimming pared 2 bases from V and 4 bases from J, leaving 19 bases between. The CDR3 loop spans 17 amino acids. CDR3 nucleotides: TGTGCCAGCAGCTTCTATCCCGGATCACCGGAGGGAAACACCATATATTTT. This codes for CASSFYPGSPEGNTIYF.

The V call is TRBV19, the J call TRBJ2-4; no reliable D call. The germline CDR1 and CDR2 sequences are LNHDA and SQIVND (reference sequence). This CDR3 comprises 13 residues. Trimming cost V 7 bases and J 11 bases, with 18 bases left between them. The CDR3 region has the DNA TGTGCCAGTACCCAAACCTTAGCATCCCTTCAGTACTTC. This codes for CASTQTLASLQYF.

This chain uses TRBV9 with TRBJ2-2; TRBD1 matches at 8 bases. Losses at the gene ends were 4 bases for V and 3 bases for J; bases not matched to a gene: 8. Looked up from germline, CDR1 is SGDLS and CDR2 is YYNGEE. This CDR3 comprises 16 residues. The chain's CDR3 is CASSFQGAIDTGELFF. CDR3 bases: TGTGCCAGCAGCTTTCAGGGGGCAATTGACACCGGGGAGCTGTTTTTT.

The rearrangement uses TRBV5-4 and TRBJ2-7, with 7 bases that match TRBD2. The CDR3 has 14 amino acids. Germline V gene lookup returns CDR1 SGHNT and CDR2 YYREEE (reference sequence). The V segment lost 4 bases and the J segment 3 bases; nucleotides outside the gene matches: 7. CDR3 nucleotides: TGTGCCAGCAGCGCAGGCGGGAGCGACTACGAGCAGTACTTC. This gives the protein CASSAGGSDYEQYF.

This rearrangement joins TRBV5-1 to TRBJ2-7, with D possibly matching TRBD2 (6 bases). Per the germline V gene, CDR1 is SGHRS and CDR2 is YFSETQ. Between the trimmed V and J ends, which lost 0 bases and 3 bases, there was a span of 13 bases. This CDR3 contains 15 residues. Here the CDR3 reads CASSLGASAIYEQYF. CDR3 DNA: TGCGCCAGCAGCTTGGGTGCTAGCGCGATCTACGAGCAGTACTTC.

The chain carries TRBV28 and TRBJ1-5, with D perhaps TRBD1 (6 bases). V lost 5 bases to trimming and J lost 4 bases, with 12 bases between them. Germline-derived CDR1 and CDR2 are MDHEN and SYDVKM. The CDR3 has 14 amino acids. This CDR3 reads CASSLDSTNQPQHF. CDR3 bases: TGTGCCAGCAGTCTGGACAGCACTAATCAGCCCCAGCATTTT.

The J gene is TRBJ2-5, the V gene TRBV6-5, with D possibly matching TRBD1 (5 bases). V dropped 6 bases and J dropped 4 bases, with 12 bases sitting between them. This CDR3 is built from 13 residues. Looked up from germline, CDR1 is MNHEY and CDR2 is SVGAGI. The chain's CDR3 is CASSQWQGETQYF. CDR3 nucleotides: TGTGCCAGCAGCCAGTGGCAGGGAGAGACCCAGTACTTC.

The sample holds one count of this clone. J is TRBJ2-7 and V is TRBV28, with D perhaps matching TRBD1 (5 bases). The CDR3 sequence is 13 residues long. CDR1 is MDHEN, CDR2 SYDVKM, per germline. V was trimmed by 2 bases and J by 4 bases, leaving 9 bases between them. CDR3 region: CASSLTSGYEQYF. The CDR3, as DNA: TGTGCCAGCAGTTTAACATCAGGGTACGAGCAGTACTTC.